These 27 T cell receptor beta chains share one sample of origin, sequenced in a study of breast tumors, draining lymph nodes, adjacent tissues. Samples came from axillary lymph nodes draining the breast cancer. TCRdb reanalysed the multiplex PCR reads using MiXCR and keeps one entry per CDR3 protein. The sample yields tens of thousands of distinct CDR3 sequences, about 27% seen once. Specimen: axillary lymph node tissue. The receptors were gathered from a female donor with breast cancer. Some clones in this sample may be carry-over from other donors' samples.

The V gene is TRBV5-4, the J gene TRBJ2-6; D ambiguous. CDR1 and CDR2 from the germline V gene are SGHNT and YYREEE (reference sequence). CDR3 length: 15 amino acids. The ends were cut back, 0 bases at V and 4 bases at J, with 8 bases in the middle. The CDR3 protein is CASSLASAGANVLTF. The DNA of the CDR3 is TGTGCCAGCAGCTTGGCGTCTGCCGGGGCCAACGTCCTGACTTTC. Full variable domain (rest looked up from reference TRBV5-4 and TRBJ2-6): ETGVTQSPTHLIKTRGQQVTLRCSSQSGHNTVSWYQQALGQGPQFIFQYYREEENGRGNFPPRFSGLQFPNYSSELNVNALELDDSALYLCASSLASAGANVLTFGAGSRLTVL.

This clonotype was observed at least ten times. The chain carries TRBV29-1 and TRBJ2-5; 9 bases are shared with TRBD1. The germline V gene encodes CDR1 SQVTM and CDR2 ANQGSEA. V gave up 3 bases and J gave up 7 bases; unmatched junction bases: 12. The CDR3 has 15 residues. The CDR3: CSVEPGQGHIGTQYF. CDR3 DNA sequence: TGCAGCGTTGAGCCGGGACAGGGACATATAGGGACCCAGTACTTC.

Ten or more counts support this clonotype. The gene calls are TRBV19 and TRBJ2-3; 9 positions agree with TRBD2. The CDR3 has 15 amino acids. Germline loops: CDR1 LNHDA, CDR2 SQIVND (reference sequence). J gave up 8 bases and V 6 bases, and 12 bases lay outside the gene matches. CDR3 bases: TGTGCCAGTAGGAAAGGGACTAGCCCAGGGGGTACGCAGTATTTT. It translates to CASRKGTSPGGTQYF.

This clonotype was detected only once. The junction departs from the called germline gene at one end, perhaps through a read error. The rearrangement uses TRBV7-9 and TRBJ2-7; 9 bases are shared with TRBD2. The CDR3 is 11 residues long. CDR1 and CDR2 (germline): SEHNR, FQNEAQ (reference sequence). The CDR3, as DNA: TGCGCCAGCAGCATTAGCGGGGGGCAGTACTTC. Amino acid sequence: CASSISGGQYF.

This clonotype has at least ten counts. This chain's CDR3 is CASSLSSGYEQYF. CDR3 sequence (DNA): TGTGCCAGCAGTTTATCGTCTGGGTACGAGCAGTACTTC. The V gene is TRBV27, the J gene TRBJ2-7; no definite D call. This CDR3 contains 13 residues. Trimming removed 0 bases at V and 4 bases at J, with 7 bases between. Germline CDR1 MNHEY, CDR2 SMNVEV (reference sequence).

There are many counts of this clonotype. The rearrangement uses TRBV7-3 and TRBJ2-1; a weak D match, TRBD2 (6 bases). With 2 bases removed from V and 6 bases from J, the gap between germline ends came to 8 bases. The germline gives CDR1 SGHTA, CDR2 FQGTGA. The CDR3 sequence is 13 residues long. As DNA, the CDR3 is TGTGCCAGCAGCTTAGCGGGAACCAATGAGCAGTTCTTC. Translated: CASSLAGTNEQFF.

The chain uses TRBV19 and TRBJ2-3, with no clear D. The CDR3 spans 13 residues. The V and J ends lost 3 bases and 4 bases respectively, with 8 bases between them. Germline CDR1 is LNHDA and CDR2 is SQIVND (reference sequence). The CDR3 loop is CASSILQADTQYF. For the CDR3, the DNA is TGTGCCAGTAGTATCCTGCAAGCAGATACGCAGTATTTT.

With respect to this clonotype: A single base separates this from a much larger clone, so it may be a read error. The rearrangement links TRBV20-1 to TRBJ2-7; D ambiguous. CDR1 DFQATT and CDR2 SNEGSKA come from the germline V gene (reference sequence). The CDR3 extends over 11 amino acids. The CDR3 region has the DNA TGCAGTATGACTTTCGCCTGCGAGCAGTCCTTC. It encodes CSMTFACEQSF.

This clonotype was counted ten times or more. This chain connects TRBV30 to TRBJ2-7; D may match TRBD1 or TRBD2 (5 bases each). Trimming shortened V by 0 bases and J by 3 bases, and 15 bases separated the two germline ends. The CDR3 is made up of 15 amino acids. Germline V gene data show CDR1 as GTSNPN and CDR2 as SVGIG (reference sequence). DNA of the CDR3: TGTGCCTGGAGTGTACGGGGCAGGTCAATCTACGAGCAGTACTTC. It specifies CAWSVRGRSIYEQYF.

In this sample, this clonotype turned up many times. The rearrangement links TRBV29-1 to TRBJ2-5; D unresolved. CDR1 SQVTM and CDR2 ANQGSEA come from the germline V gene. This CDR3 has 12 amino acids. Trimming took 4 bases from V and 4 from J, leaving 10 bases between them. This CDR3 is CSVVTVGETQYF. CDR3 nucleotides: TGCAGCGTTGTGACGGTGGGAGAGACCCAGTACTTC.

This clonotype appeared many times. The V gene is TRBV5-4, the J gene TRBJ2-6, with D unclear. V lost 9 bases to trimming and J lost 1 base, with 17 bases between them. CDR1 SGHNT and CDR2 YYREEE come from the germline V gene (reference sequence). The CDR3 runs 16 residues. CDR3 residues: CATTWAGRSGANVLTF. DNA for the CDR3: TGTGCCACCACCTGGGCCGGACGATCTGGGGCCAACGTCCTGACTTTC.

At least ten counts were recorded for this clonotype. The chain recombines TRBV11-2 with TRBJ2-1; 9 bases fit TRBD2. This CDR3 has 18 amino acids. Germline CDR1 SGHAT, CDR2 FQNNGV. The junction had 12 bases not matched to a gene; V was cut back by 0 bases and J by 6 bases. The CDR3 reads CASSLDSRRLAALNEQFF. The CDR3 nucleotides are TGTGCCAGCAGCTTAGATAGCCGGCGACTAGCGGCTCTCAATGAGCAGTTCTTC.

The sample holds many counts of this clonotype. V usage is TRBV5-1 and J usage is TRBJ1-2, with D maybe TRBD1 (6 bases). CDR3 length equals 14 residues. Germline assignment: CDR1 SGHRS and CDR2 YFSETQ. Trimming took off 2 bases at V and 3 bases at J, with 11 bases between the two ends. The CDR3 DNA reads TGCGCCAGCAGCTTACAGGGCAAGGACTATGGCTACACCTTC. Translating gives CASSLQGKDYGYTF.

This clonotype came up a few times. This may arise from a read error, as a much more abundant clone is one base away. Given the absence of the conserved phenylalanine or tryptophan at the CDR3 end, a read error is likely. The CDR3 spells CASSQGLAGGTNEKLFL. The CDR3 DNA sequence: TGCGCCAGCAGCCAGGGACTAGCGGGAGGTACTAATGAAAAACTGTTTTTG. The chain uses TRBV5-1 and TRBJ1-4, with D perhaps TRBD1 (5 bases). This CDR3 comprises 17 residues. Germline assignment: CDR1 SGHRS and CDR2 YFSETQ. Trimming pared 4 bases from V and 2 bases from J, leaving 18 bases between.

This clonotype was counted many times. The chain uses TRBV25-1 and TRBJ1-2, with 7 bases lining up with TRBD1. CDR1 and CDR2 from the germline V gene are MGHDK and SYGVNS. Unmatched junction bases numbered 2, after V lost 3 bases and J lost 4 bases. This CDR3 has 13 amino acids. The CDR3 nucleotides read TGTGCCAGCAGTGATCCAGGGGGCTATGGCTACACCTTC. Translation: CASSDPGGYGYTF.

This clonotype was detected many times. The CDR3 reads CASSLVVWGETQYF. The DNA of the CDR3 is TGCGCCAGCAGCTTGGTTGTGTGGGGAGAGACCCAGTACTTC. This rearrangement joins TRBV5-1 to TRBJ2-5; no clear D. The CDR3 covers 14 residues. V lost 0 bases and J lost 4, with 10 bases in between. Germline V gene data show CDR1 as SGHRS and CDR2 as YFSETQ. Full variable domain (missing parts from reference TRBV5-1 and TRBJ2-5): KAGVTQTPRYLIKTRGQQVTLSCSPISGHRSVSWYQQTPGQGLQFLFEYFSETQRNKGNFPGRFSGRQFSNSRSEMNVSTLELGDSALYLCASSLVVWGETQYFGPGTRLLVL.

The chain has TRBV10-3 and TRBJ2-5; the match to TRBD1 covers 8 bases. Trimming took 2 bases from V and 4 from J; bases not matched to a gene: 6. The length of the CDR3 is 15 residues. In germline, CDR1 is ENHRY, CDR2 SYGVKD. This chain's CDR3 is CAISEEGTGGETQYF. CDR3 nucleotide sequence: TGTGCCATCAGTGAGGAAGGGACAGGTGGAGAGACCCAGTACTTC.

This clonotype was found many times. This chain links TRBV19 with TRBJ2-7; 7 nucleotides match TRBD1. The germline gives CDR1 LNHDA, CDR2 SQIVND (reference sequence). Trimming took 5 bases from V and 0 from J; bases not matched to a gene: 4. This CDR3 has 14 amino acids. In DNA form, the CDR3 reads TGTGCCAGTAGTTGGGACAGAAGCTCCTACGAGCAGTACTTC. This codes for CASSWDRSSYEQYF.

The table lists this clonotype with many counts. The V call is TRBV20-1, the J call TRBJ1-5; 9 nucleotides match TRBD1. Trimming cost V 2 bases and J 5 bases; bases outside gene matches: 10. The CDR3 consists of 16 residues. Germline lookup yields CDR1 DFQATT and CDR2 SNEGSKA (reference sequence). In DNA, the CDR3 is TGCAGTGCTAGAAACCGAGGACAGGGGCTGTATCAGCCCCAGCATTTT. As protein: CSARNRGQGLYQPQHF.

This clonotype was seen only a few times. A read error may explain this, as a much larger clone is one base away. This chain uses TRBV27 with TRBJ2-7, with 7 bases lining up with TRBD2. The CDR3 is 14 residues long. In germline, CDR1 is MNHEY, CDR2 SMNVEV (reference sequence). Germline trimming cut 4 bases from V and 6 bases from J; bases unmatched to any gene: 9. CDR3 sequence: CASSWDYTISEQYF. In DNA, the CDR3 is TGTGCCAGCAGTTGGGACTATACCATTTCCGAGCAGTACTTC.

To note about this clonotype: A much larger clone sits a single nucleotide away, making a read error possible. The chain links TRBV6-6 to TRBJ2-1; the match to TRBD2 covers 7 bases. The CDR3 contains 13 residues. Trimming took 6 bases from V and 7 from J; bases not matched to a gene: 6. Germline loops: CDR1 MNHNY, CDR2 SVGAGI (reference sequence). DNA of the CDR3: TGTGCCAGCAGGGCCGTTAGCGGGAATGAGCAGTTCTTC. It encodes CASRAVSGNEQFF.

This clonotype was observed many times. The chain carries TRBV7-2 and TRBJ2-1, with D perhaps matching TRBD2 (5 bases). Trimming left V 5 bases short and J 8 bases short, with 16 bases between. Per the germline V gene, CDR1 is SGHTA and CDR2 is FQGNSA. CDR3 length: 14 amino acids. Written as DNA, the CDR3 is TGTGCCAGCAGCAACGCCTTCGTAGCGCATGAGCAGTTCTTC. Encoded protein: CASSNAFVAHEQFF.

V usage is TRBV4-1 and J usage is TRBJ2-7, with 15 positions matching TRBD2. Germline CDR1 is MGHRA and CDR2 is YSYEKL. V dropped 4 bases and J dropped 6; count of bases not matched to a gene: 7. The CDR3 has 16 amino acids. This CDR3 is CASSPGLAGGPSEQYF. The DNA of the CDR3 is TGCGCCAGCAGCCCTGGACTAGCGGGAGGGCCGAGCGAGCAGTACTTC.

This clonotype was seen at least ten times. V is TRBV4-3 and J is TRBJ1-2, with D tentatively TRBD1 (5 bases). CDR1 and CDR2 (germline): LGHNA, YSLEER. V shed 9 bases and J shed 8 bases, with 19 bases lying between them. CDR3 length: 13 amino acids. The CDR3 DNA follows: TGCGCCAGTAGGGACCTCTCAAATAGGGGCTACACCTTC. Encoded protein: CASRDLSNRGYTF.

The rearrangement uses TRBV29-1 and TRBJ1-6; 7 positions match TRBD1. This CDR3 spans 13 amino acids. Per germline, CDR1 SQVTM and CDR2 ANQGSEA. Trimming at V came to 6 bases and at J to 4 bases, leaving 3 bases not matched to a gene. CDR3: CSVGTDYNSPLHF. The CDR3 DNA reads as TGCAGCGTAGGGACAGATTATAATTCACCCCTCCACTTT. Variable domain in full (rest from reference TRBV29-1 and TRBJ1-6): SAVISQKPSRDICQRGTSLTIQCQVDSQVTMMFWYRQQPGQSLTLIATANQGSEATYESGFVIDKFPISRPNLTFSTLTVSNMSPEDSSIYLCSVGTDYNSPLHFGNGTRLTVT.

In its sample, this clonotype was seen many times. The chain is built from TRBV11-3 and TRBJ1-2; D remains ambiguous. Per the germline V gene, CDR1 is SGHNT and CDR2 is YENEEA. V was cut by 5 bases and J by 2 bases, with 6 bases left in between. The CDR3 extends over 12 amino acids. CDR3: CASSRKNYGYTF. The CDR3 DNA follows: TGTGCCAGCAGCCGTAAGAACTATGGCTACACCTTC.

A remark on this clonotype: At one end the junction does not follow the germline gene, possibly because of a read error. The V gene is TRBV20-1, the J gene TRBJ2-1, with TRBD2 identical over 12 bases. Germline loops: CDR1 DFQATT, CDR2 SNEGSKA (reference sequence). The CDR3 totals 18 residues. The CDR3 region has the DNA TGCAGTGCTAGACCGGCTAGCGGGAGGGTCCGTTCTTGGAATGAGCGGTTCTTC. Its translation is CSARPASGRVRSWNERFF.